This TCR beta chain came from a study of shared clonotypes between healthy human individuals. Study overall: Every donor yielded three CD4 naive, three CD4 memory, two CD8 naive and one CD8 memory plate. Study conclusions and caveats: The study generally estimated greater richness for naive than memory subsets. Clonotype sharing among donors was thought likely to change with sequencing depth.

As to this clone: Its antigen is undetermined. Other nucleotide sequences in the sample specify the same CDR3.

Naivety among CD8 cells was defined by CD45RO negativity and positive CCR7 selection, thereby excluding terminally differentiated effector memory CD45RA+ cells. In replicate PCRs of sorted subsets, roughly 190 ng DNA, 29,000 or so T cell genomes, was used. Measured with immunoSEQ multiplex PCR; TCRdb has only the in-frame clones, and not every one. This repertoire shows roughly 2,000,000 clones, less than 95% found once; its top ten account for 1.2%. With V trimmed by 5 bases and J by 1 base, 4 bases remained unmatched. The V gene's germline CDR1 is MNHEY and CDR2 SVGAGI. The CDR3 is 14 residues long.

The source is a man in his late teens or twenties in good health. Sequencing input: naive CD8+ T cells sorted from blood. The chain carries TRBV6-5 and TRBJ1-1; 7 nucleotides agree with TRBD1. The CDR3 loop is CASSPTGTNTEAFF. The CDR3 bases are TGTGCCAGCAGTCCGACAGGGACGAACACTGAAGCTTTCTTT.